These 26 T cell receptor beta chains were all obtained from the same sample, sequenced in a study of T cells after posttransplantation cyclophosphamide. Repertoires were generated with immunoSEQ multiplex PCR, while TCRdb's copy carries only in-frame clones and drops some. Of some 25,000 clones in the sample, roughly 88% were seen once. What was sequenced was PBMCs. The receptors were gathered from a woman in her sixties with a blood cancer, CMV-positive, and with a related stem cell donor.

The chain recombines TRBV5-1 with TRBJ1-5; D is unresolved. Germline values: CDR1 SGHRS, CDR2 YFSETQ. This CDR3 region has 14 residues. V was clipped by 0 bases and J by 7 bases, with 11 bases between them. In nucleotides, the CDR3 is TGCGCCAGCAGCTTGGAGGCGGGCCGCCAGCCCCAGCATTTT. It translates to CASSLEAGRQPQHF.

The chain combines TRBV19 with TRBJ2-3; 12 nucleotides agree with TRBD2. V was clipped by 6 bases and J by 3 bases; unmatched bases: 4. The CDR3 covers 15 residues. Germline V gene data show CDR1 as LNHDA and CDR2 as SQIVND (reference sequence). This CDR3 is CASRKTSGRTDTQYF. DNA of the CDR3: TGTGCCAGTAGGAAGACTAGCGGGAGAACAGATACGCAGTATTTT.

The gene calls are TRBV6-1 and TRBJ2-7; no clear D gene. V was cut by 6 bases and J by 3 bases, with 15 bases left in between. The CDR3 consists of 14 residues. Germline V gene sequence: CDR1 MNHNS, CDR2 SASEGT. CDR3 DNA: TGTGCCAGCAGAGACCTGGAGTTCGTCTACGAGCAGTACTTC. Residues: CASRDLEFVYEQYF.

The chain joins TRBV6-1 to TRBJ2-3, with D perhaps matching TRBD1 (5 bases). This CDR3 contains 14 residues. V shed 5 bases and J shed 2 bases, with 11 bases lying between them. Germline CDR1 and CDR2: MNHNS and SASEGT. The CDR3 spells CASSITGDTDTQYF. CDR3 bases: TGTGCCAGCAGTATAACAGGAGACACAGATACGCAGTATTTT.

The chain is built from TRBV5-6 and TRBJ2-3; D remains unclear. The V end was cut by 0 bases, the J end by 6 bases, with 5 bases between. The CDR3 runs to 12 residues. CDR1 and CDR2 (germline): SGHDT, YYEEEE. The CDR3 DNA follows: TGTGCCAGCAGCTTGGCGGAGGATACGCAGTATTTT. It specifies CASSLAEDTQYF.

The V call is TRBV7-2, the J call TRBJ2-1; D unclear. V was cut by 0 bases and J by 5 bases, with 14 bases left in between. In germline, CDR1 is SGHTA, CDR2 FQGNSA. The CDR3 runs to 16 residues. The CDR3 sequence is CASSLASTMTNNEQFF. In DNA form, the CDR3 reads TGTGCCAGCAGCTTAGCCTCAACCATGACAAACAATGAGCAGTTCTTC.

This clone was counted a single time. Additional DNA sequences in this sample encode the identical CDR3. The CDR3 nucleotides read TGCGCCAGCAGTCACCCGGACAGGTTATACGAGCAGTACTTC. It is translated as CASSHPDRLYEQYF. This rearrangement joins TRBV4-1 to TRBJ2-7; 7 nucleotides line up with TRBD1. Germline loops: CDR1 MGHRA, CDR2 YSYEKL. V gave up 6 bases and J gave up 4 bases; unmatched junction bases: 9. The CDR3 has 14 residues.

This sequence joins TRBV19 and TRBJ1-2; no clear D. Germline V CDR1 and CDR2: LNHDA, SQIVND (reference sequence). The CDR3 has 17 amino acids. Trimming stripped 3 bases from V and 0 bases from J, with 17 bases between. CDR3 DNA: TGTGCCAGTAGTATTCTCCGGCGTAGCGACTCTAACTATGGCTACACCTTC. Protein product: CASSILRRSDSNYGYTF. The full variable domain, in which reference TRBV19 and TRBJ1-2 provide the parts outside the CDR3, is DGGITQSPKYLFRKEGQNVTLSCEQNLNHDAMYWYRQDPGQGLRLIYYSQIVNDFQKGDIAEGYSVSREKKESFPLTVTSAQKNPTAFYLCASSILRRSDSNYGYTFGSGTRLTVV.

This chain joins TRBV7-9 and TRBJ2-1; D is uncertain. The CDR3 is made up of 17 amino acids. The germline gives CDR1 SEHNR, CDR2 FQNEAQ (reference sequence). V lost 0 bases and J 2 bases, leaving 14 bases between the germline ends. The CDR3 region is CASSLASGSRAYNEQFF. The CDR3 DNA is TGTGCCAGCAGCTTAGCGTCGGGTTCCCGGGCCTACAATGAGCAGTTCTTC.

This clone appeared once. The chain recombines TRBV6-1 with TRBJ2-6; D not certain. With 7 bases removed from V and 1 base from J, the gap between germline ends came to 5 bases. There are 13 residues in the CDR3. From germline, CDR1 is MNHNS and CDR2 SASEGT. This chain's CDR3 is CASILSGANVLTF. In DNA, the CDR3 is TGTGCCAGCATATTATCTGGGGCCAACGTCCTGACTTTC.

This clone was seen a few times. The chain recombines TRBV7-2 with TRBJ1-2; D remains ambiguous. Per the germline V gene, CDR1 is SGHTA and CDR2 is FQGNSA. Between the trimmed V and J ends, which lost 6 bases and 4 bases, there was a span of 12 bases. This CDR3 spans 13 amino acids. The CDR3 nucleotides are TGTGCCAGCAGTAACTACCGAGCCTATGGCTACACCTTC. Its protein product is CASSNYRAYGYTF. The complete variable domain, with remaining parts taken from reference TRBV7-2 and TRBJ1-2, reads GAGVSQSPSNKVTEKGKDVELRCDPISGHTALYWYRQSLGQGLEFLIYFQGNSAPDKSGLPSDRFSAERTGGSVSTLTIQRTQQEDSAVYLCASSNYRAYGYTFGSGTRLTVV.

The chain is built from TRBV2 and TRBJ2-7, with 9 bases identical to TRBD2. Germline V gene sequence: CDR1 SNHLY, CDR2 FYNNEI. J lost 4 bases, V lost 10 bases, and 11 bases had no gene match. The CDR3 covers 14 residues. This chain's CDR3 is CATQAGGSWYEQYF. The DNA of the CDR3 is TGTGCCACCCAAGCGGGGGGAAGCTGGTACGAGCAGTACTTC. The whole variable domain, filled in from reference TRBV2 and TRBJ2-7, reads EPEVTQTPSHQVTQMGQEVILRCVPISNHLYFYWYRQILGQKVEFLVSFYNNEISEKSEIFDDQFSVERPDGSNFTLKIRSTKLEDSAMYFCATQAGGSWYEQYFGPGTRLTVT.

V gene TRBV6-5 combines with J gene TRBJ2-2; 7 bases map to TRBD1. The CDR3 has 13 residues. The junction had 4 bases not matched to a gene; V was cut back by 8 bases and J by 4 bases. Germline V CDR1 and CDR2: MNHEY, SVGAGI. Here the CDR3 reads CASFRGPTGELFF. CDR3 sequence (DNA): TGTGCCAGCTTTAGGGGGCCCACCGGGGAGCTGTTTTTT.

This clone came up a few times. The J gene is TRBJ1-3, the V gene TRBV2; 7 bases map to TRBD1. V trimming: 6 bases; J trimming: 0 bases; junction bases outside the gene matches: 8. CDR1 SNHLY and CDR2 FYNNEI come from the germline V gene. There are 16 residues in the CDR3. The CDR3: CASRIQGRGSGNTIYF. In DNA form, the CDR3 reads TGTGCCAGCAGGATACAGGGGAGAGGCTCTGGAAACACCATATATTTT.

The V and J genes are TRBV7-9 and TRBJ2-5, with 10 bases lining up with TRBD1. Losses at the gene ends were 6 bases for V and 11 bases for J; bases not matched to a gene: 12. The CDR3 contains 14 residues. Germline V CDR1 and CDR2: SEHNR, FQNEAQ (reference sequence). CDR3 in DNA: TGTGCCAGCAGTCACCGGGACAGGGGTATAAAGCAGTACTTC. Its protein product is CASSHRDRGIKQYF.

This clone showed up just once. The V call is TRBV5-1, the J call TRBJ2-2, with D possibly being TRBD2 (6 bases). Trimming removed 4 bases at V and 7 bases at J, with 14 bases between. The CDR3 covers 14 residues. Per germline, CDR1 SGHRS and CDR2 YFSETQ. CDR3 residues: CASSLSGENGELFF. CDR3 nucleotides: TGCGCCAGCAGCCTGTCGGGGGAAAACGGGGAGCTGTTTTTT.

The CDR3 coding sequence is TGTGCCAGCAGCTTGTGGTTCACAGGGGGGGGGTACGAGCAGTACTTC. It codes for CASSLWFTGGGYEQYF. The gene calls are TRBV5-4 and TRBJ2-7; D possibly corresponds to TRBD1 (8 bases). V lost 1 base and J 4 bases, leaving 18 bases between the germline ends. The CDR3 covers 16 residues. The germline CDR1 and CDR2 sequences are SGHNT and YYREEE (reference sequence). The whole variable domain, remainder taken from reference TRBV5-4 and TRBJ2-7, is ETGVTQSPTHLIKTRGQQVTLRCSSQSGHNTVSWYQQALGQGPQFIFQYYREEENGRGNFPPRFSGLQFPNYSSELNVNALELDDSALYLCASSLWFTGGGYEQYFGPGTRLTVT.

V is TRBV9 and J is TRBJ2-7; a weak D match, TRBD2 (7 bases). Deletions cut 4 bases from V and 3 bases from J, with 14 bases between. The CDR3 has 14 residues. Germline V gives CDR1 SGDLS, CDR2 YYNGEE. CDR3 DNA: TGTGCCAGCAGCCCCCCGGGGGGCGGCTACGAGCAGTACTTC. Protein: CASSPPGGGYEQYF.

The gene calls are TRBV7-9 and TRBJ2-5; TRBD2 is a possible D gene (5 bases). Germline V gene sequence: CDR1 SEHNR, CDR2 FQNEAQ (reference sequence). This CDR3 is built from 13 residues. Trimming left V 11 bases short and J 1 base short, with 14 bases between. The CDR3 DNA reads as TGTGCCTCGGCCTCGGGGAGCCAAGAGACCCAGTACTTC. Its protein is CASASGSQETQYF.

The V call is TRBV6-5, the J call TRBJ2-5; weak D call: TRBD2 (6 bases). Germline CDR1 is MNHEY and CDR2 is SVGAGI. The germline V and J ends were trimmed by 6 bases and 2 bases, with 13 bases remaining between them. This CDR3 is built from 14 residues. The CDR3, as DNA: TGTGCCAGCAGGCCCGGGACTCGGCAAGAGACCCAGTACTTC. This gives the protein CASRPGTRQETQYF.

The chain uses TRBV6-5 and TRBJ1-1, with 9 bases aligning to TRBD1. Trimming removed 4 bases from V and 4 bases from J; junction bases left unmatched: 7. From germline, CDR1 is MNHEY and CDR2 SVGAGI. The CDR3 has 15 residues. This CDR3 reads CASSSVGQGRTEAFF. CDR3 DNA: TGTGCCAGCAGTTCCGTGGGACAGGGCCGCACTGAAGCTTTCTTT.

V and J are TRBV11-2 and TRBJ2-7, with a weak D call TRBD2 (6 bases). V was pared by 5 bases and J by 4 bases, with 30 bases between. CDR1 is SGHAT and CDR2 is FQNNGV in the germline V gene. This CDR3 has 19 amino acids. For the CDR3, the DNA is TGTGCCAGCAGCCCACGACTAGGCCTGACAGACGCTATGATGTACGAGCAGTACTTC. Protein product: CASSPRLGLTDAMMYEQYF.

The chain combines TRBV7-9 with TRBJ2-2, with D perhaps TRBD1 (5 bases). CDR3 length equals 16 residues. CDR1 is SEHNR and CDR2 is FQNEAQ in the germline V gene (reference sequence). Trimming shortened V by 4 bases and J by 0 bases, and 12 bases separated the two germline ends. Written as DNA, the CDR3 is TGTGCCAGCAGCTCCCGACAGCCCCCGAACACCGGGGAGCTGTTTTTT. Translating gives CASSSRQPPNTGELFF.

The CDR3 DNA reads TGTGCCAGCTCACCCTTCACGGACAGCCCTAACTATGGCTACACCTTC. Translation gives CASSPFTDSPNYGYTF. This sequence joins TRBV18 and TRBJ1-2, with D perhaps matching TRBD1 (6 bases). Per the germline V gene, CDR1 is KGHSH and CDR2 is LQKENI. CDR3 length equals 16 residues. The V end lost 3 bases, the J end lost 0 bases, and 14 bases lay between the germline ends. Full variable domain (rest looked up from reference TRBV18 and TRBJ1-2): NAGVMQNPRHLVRRRGQEARLRCSPMKGHSHVYWYRQLPEEGLKFMVYLQKENIIDESGMPKERFSAEFPKEGPSILRIQQVVRGDSAAYFCASSPFTDSPNYGYTFGSGTRLTVV.

The chain carries TRBV10-2 and TRBJ2-5; 7 bases match TRBD1. The end of the DNA is better explained by TRBJ2-7, so the J call may be wrong. CDR3 length: 13 residues. Germline V gene lookup returns CDR1 WSHSY and CDR2 SAAADI. The CDR3 loop is CASSFRDRGEQYF. The CDR3 coding sequence is TGCGCCAGCAGTTTCCGGGACAGAGGCGAGCAGTACTTC.

The chain employs TRBV9 and TRBJ2-5; a weak D match, TRBD1 (5 bases). The CDR3 extends over 13 amino acids. Deletions cut 0 bases from V and 5 bases from J, with 8 bases between. Germline assignment: CDR1 SGDLS and CDR2 YYNGEE. The CDR3 nucleotides are TGTGCCAGCAGCGTAGAGGGGCGGGAGACCCAGTACTTC. It specifies CASSVEGRETQYF.